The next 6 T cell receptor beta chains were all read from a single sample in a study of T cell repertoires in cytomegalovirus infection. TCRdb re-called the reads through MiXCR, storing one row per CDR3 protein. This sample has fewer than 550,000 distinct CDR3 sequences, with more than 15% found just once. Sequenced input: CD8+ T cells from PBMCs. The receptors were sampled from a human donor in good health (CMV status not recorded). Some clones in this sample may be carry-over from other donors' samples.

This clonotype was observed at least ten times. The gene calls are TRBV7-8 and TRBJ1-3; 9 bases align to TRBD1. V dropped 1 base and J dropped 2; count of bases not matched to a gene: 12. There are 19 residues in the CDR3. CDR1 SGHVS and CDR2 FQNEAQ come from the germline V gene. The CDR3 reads CASSLELPGQGIAGNTIYF. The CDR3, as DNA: TGTGCCAGCAGCTTAGAGCTGCCGGGACAGGGAATCGCTGGAAACACCATATATTTT. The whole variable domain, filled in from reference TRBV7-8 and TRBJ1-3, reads GAGVSQSPRYKVAKRGQDVALRCDPISGHVSLFWYQQALGQGPEFLTYFQNEAQLDKSGLPSDRFFAERPEGSVSTLKIQRTQQEDSAVYLCASSLELPGQGIAGNTIYFGEGSWLTVV.

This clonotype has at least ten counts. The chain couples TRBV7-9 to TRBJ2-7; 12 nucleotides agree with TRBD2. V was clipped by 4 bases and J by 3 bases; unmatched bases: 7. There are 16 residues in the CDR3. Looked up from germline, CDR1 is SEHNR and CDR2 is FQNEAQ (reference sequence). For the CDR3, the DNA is TGTGCCAGCAGCTCATCTAGCGGGAGGGCCTTCTACGAGCAGTACTTC. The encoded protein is CASSSSSGRAFYEQYF.

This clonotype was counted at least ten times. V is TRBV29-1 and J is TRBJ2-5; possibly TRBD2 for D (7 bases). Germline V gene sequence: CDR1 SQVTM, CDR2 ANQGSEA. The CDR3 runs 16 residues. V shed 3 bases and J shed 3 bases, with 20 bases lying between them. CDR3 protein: CSVEGGKLAGEETQYF. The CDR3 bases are TGCAGCGTTGAGGGGGGCAAACTCGCGGGAGAAGAGACCCAGTACTTC.

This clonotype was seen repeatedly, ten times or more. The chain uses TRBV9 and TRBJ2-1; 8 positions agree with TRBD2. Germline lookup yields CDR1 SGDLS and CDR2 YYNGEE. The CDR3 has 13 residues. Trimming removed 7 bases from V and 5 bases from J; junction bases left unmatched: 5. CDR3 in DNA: TGTGCCAGCTCCGCAGCGGGAGACAATGAGCAGTTCTTC. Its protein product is CASSAAGDNEQFF.

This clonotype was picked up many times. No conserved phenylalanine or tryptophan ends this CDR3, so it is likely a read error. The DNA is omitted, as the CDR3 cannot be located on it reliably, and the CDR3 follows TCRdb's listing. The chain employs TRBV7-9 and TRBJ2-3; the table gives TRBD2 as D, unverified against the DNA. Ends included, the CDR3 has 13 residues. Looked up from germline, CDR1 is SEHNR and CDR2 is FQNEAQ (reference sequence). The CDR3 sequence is CASSLGGEREPLP.

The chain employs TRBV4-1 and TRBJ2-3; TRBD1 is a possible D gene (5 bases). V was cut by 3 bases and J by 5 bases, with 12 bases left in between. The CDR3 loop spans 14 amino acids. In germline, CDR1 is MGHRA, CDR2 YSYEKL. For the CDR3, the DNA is TGCGCCAGCAGCCAGGTCCAGGGTATAGATACGCAGTATTTT. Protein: CASSQVQGIDTQYF.